The 8 T cell receptor beta chains below all came from one sample that was sequenced in a study of regulatory T cells in long-lasting Graves disease. The authors built TCR beta libraries using iRepertoire HTBI primers and Arm-PCR of CDR3 regions. TCRdb reprocessed the multiplex PCR reads with MiXCR, giving one entry per CDR3 protein. The table records around 340,000 distinct CDR3 sequences, around 19% of them present only once. Time point meaning: persistent/refractory GD, antithyroid drugs over 5 years with positive TRAb. Scientists built the TCR library using RNA that was extracted from PBMCs. Source: peripheral blood mononuclear cells (PBMCs), taken when the disease was refractory, from a patient treated with antithyroid drugs. These receptors came from a female donor with Graves disease.

The chain is built from TRBV4-2 and TRBJ2-5; TRBD2 matches 7 bases. This CDR3 is built from 15 residues. V shed 2 bases and J 3 bases; nucleotides not matched to a gene: 6. Germline values: CDR1 LGHNA, CDR2 YNFKEQ. The CDR3 is CASSQTRAGKETQYF. The DNA of the CDR3 is TGTGCCAGCAGCCAAACGAGAGCGGGAAAAGAGACCCAGTACTTC.

This clonotype came up a few times. This rearrangement joins TRBV7-2 to TRBJ1-1; 7 bases map to TRBD1. The CDR3 consists of 14 residues. With 8 bases clipped from V and 3 bases from J, the junction kept 9 bases outside the gene matches. Germline CDR1 SGHTA, CDR2 FQGNSA. The CDR3 sequence: CASGKGAEDTEAFF. CDR3 nucleotides: TGTGCCAGCGGTAAGGGGGCGGAGGACACTGAAGCTTTCTTT.

The sample holds a few counts of this clonotype. The chain couples TRBV3-1 to TRBJ1-1; no firm D call. Trimming cost V 1 base and J 2 bases, with 5 bases left between them. This CDR3 region has 13 residues. The germline CDR1 and CDR2 sequences are LGHDT and YNNKEL (reference sequence). This CDR3 reads CASSQAINTEAFF. CDR3 coding DNA: TGTGCCAGCAGCCAAGCCATAAACACTGAAGCTTTCTTT.

The V gene is TRBV27, the J gene TRBJ1-1; tentatively, D is TRBD1 (5 bases). Trimming took off 0 bases at V and 0 bases at J, with 11 bases between the two ends. The CDR3 contains 16 residues. Per the germline V gene, CDR1 is MNHEY and CDR2 is SMNVEV (reference sequence). The CDR3 DNA reads as TGTGCCAGCAGTTTATCGCAGGGCACCATGAACACTGAAGCTTTCTTT. Translation gives CASSLSQGTMNTEAFF.

In this sample, this clonotype turned up many times. The gene calls are TRBV27 and TRBJ1-1; the D is unclear. The CDR3 is made up of 16 amino acids. Trimming took off 2 bases at V and 0 bases at J, with 13 bases between the two ends. Germline CDR1 MNHEY, CDR2 SMNVEV (reference sequence). The CDR3 bases are TGTGCCAGCAGTTTAAGCAGAAGTATGATGAACACTGAAGCTTTCTTT. Amino acid sequence: CASSLSRSMMNTEAFF.

On this clonotype: One base away lies a much larger clone, so this may be a sequencing read error. The missing conserved phenylalanine or tryptophan at the end of this CDR3 makes a read error likely. The chain has TRBV24-1 and TRBJ2-5; TRBD1 is a possible D gene (6 bases). The CDR3 runs to 14 residues. The ends were cut back, 3 bases at V and 6 bases at J, with 13 bases in the middle. Germline values: CDR1 KGHDR, CDR2 SFDVKD. This CDR3 reads CATSDPFRGQTQYS. CDR3 nucleotide sequence: TGTGCCACCAGTGATCCTTTCAGGGGACAGACCCAGTACTCC.

This clonotype was counted ten times or more. The V call is TRBV5-1, the J call TRBJ2-7, with D maybe TRBD1 (6 bases). V was pared by 4 bases and J by 2 bases, with 13 bases between. Per germline, CDR1 SGHRS and CDR2 YFSETQ. CDR3 size: 14 residues. The CDR3 loop reads CASSTGHGTYEQYF. The CDR3 nucleotides are TGCGCCAGCAGCACGGGACACGGAACCTACGAGCAGTACTTC.

The chain is built from TRBV15 and TRBJ1-6; 8 bases align to TRBD1. The CDR3 length is 14 residues. Germline CDR1 LNHNV, CDR2 YYDKDF (reference sequence). The trim removed 8 bases at V and 9 bases at J, leaving 9 bases unmatched. The CDR3 nucleotides are TGTGCCACCCAATATCGGACAGGGTCTTCACCCCTCCACTTT. Encoded protein: CATQYRTGSSPLHF. Filled out from reference TRBV15 and TRBJ1-6, the complete variable domain reads DAMVIQNPRYQVTQFGKPVTLSCSQTLNHNVMYWYQQKSSQAPKLLFHYYDKDFNNEADTPDNFQSRRPNTSFCFLDIRSPGLGDTAMYLCATQYRTGSSPLHFGNGTRLTVT.